These 30 T cell receptor beta chains originate from one sample sequenced in a study of blood T cells in healthy people across ages. A second PCR of about 6 to 11 cycles used a sample-barcoded 5' primer and a J-beta primer mix. TCRdb processed the 5' RACE reads anew with MiXCR; each CDR3 protein has one entry. The top ten hold 30% to 45% of the sample, which has about 640,000 distinct CDR3 sequences, around three fifths seen once. Sequenced material: blood. These receptor sequences come from a man in his 60s in good health.

The genes are TRBV20-1 and TRBJ1-2, with 8 bases lining up with TRBD1. Germline V gene data show CDR1 as DFQATT and CDR2 as SNEGSKA (reference sequence). There are 16 residues in the CDR3. Germline trimming cut 5 bases from V and 1 base from J; bases unmatched to any gene: 12. The CDR3 sequence: CSAVGTGDLFNYGYTF. In nucleotides, the CDR3 is TGCAGTGCTGTCGGGACAGGAGACCTCTTTAACTATGGCTACACCTTC.

The rearrangement links TRBV9 to TRBJ2-5; 7 bases align to TRBD2. V lost 4 bases, J lost 2 bases, and 8 bases stayed unmatched. Germline loops: CDR1 SGDLS, CDR2 YYNGEE. The CDR3 runs 15 residues. CDR3 protein: CASSPKTSRQETQYF. CDR3 DNA sequence: TGTGCCAGCAGCCCCAAGACTAGCCGGCAAGAGACCCAGTACTTC.

This clonotype was detected only once. A much larger clone differs by one base, so this may be a read error. V and J are TRBV20-1 and TRBJ2-1; D gene unclear. V lost 6 bases and J 10 bases, leaving 22 bases between the germline ends. Germline V CDR1 and CDR2: DFQATT, SNEGSKA (reference sequence). The length of the CDR3 is 14 residues. CDR3 sequence (DNA): TGCAGTGCCCCGACGGGCCTCGGAGTCAAGGAGCAGTTCTTC. Translating gives CSAPTGLGVKEQFF.

In its sample, this clonotype was seen a few times. The V call is TRBV6-1, the J call TRBJ1-5; D remains unclear. The V and J ends lost 2 bases and 4 bases respectively, with 3 bases between them. The germline V gene encodes CDR1 MNHNS and CDR2 SASEGT. CDR3 length: 12 residues. The DNA for the CDR3 is TGTGCCAGCAGTGAATGGAATCAGCCCCAGCATTTT. Translation: CASSEWNQPQHF.

The table lists this clonotype with a few counts. The V call is TRBV5-1, the J call TRBJ2-2, with a tentative D call TRBD1 (6 bases). In germline, CDR1 is SGHRS, CDR2 YFSETQ. The CDR3 is 15 residues long. V was clipped by 0 bases and J by 8 bases, with 14 bases between them. CDR3 sequence: CASSLGQGLAGELFF. CDR3 in DNA: TGCGCCAGCAGCTTGGGCCAGGGGTTAGCTGGGGAGCTGTTTTTT.

J is TRBJ1-2 and V is TRBV5-1, with no clear D. The V and J ends lost 1 base and 1 base respectively, with 8 bases between them. The CDR3 is made up of 14 amino acids. CDR1 and CDR2 from the germline V gene are SGHRS and YFSETQ. Here the CDR3 DNA reads TGCGCCAGCAGCTTGCCTCAGGTTAACTATGGCTACACCTTC. As protein: CASSLPQVNYGYTF.

This rearrangement joins TRBV6-4 to TRBJ2-1; the match to TRBD2 covers 7 bases. From germline, CDR1 is MRHNA and CDR2 SNTAGT. The CDR3 runs 14 residues. V lost 6 bases, J lost 9 bases, and 11 bases stayed unmatched. The chain's CDR3 is CASSLEGGNSEQFF. CDR3 DNA sequence: TGTGCCAGCAGCCTGGAGGGAGGGAATAGTGAGCAGTTCTTC.

In this sample, this clonotype turned up a few times. CDR3 region: CASRMSPAGGLNGELFF. The CDR3 DNA follows: TGTGCCAGCAGGATGTCGCCGGCGGGGGGCCTTAACGGGGAGCTGTTTTTT. This sequence joins TRBV7-9 and TRBJ2-2, with TRBD2 identical over 8 bases. The CDR3 covers 17 residues. With V trimmed by 6 bases and J by 7 bases, 16 bases remained unmatched. The germline V gene encodes CDR1 SEHNR and CDR2 FQNEAQ (reference sequence).

This clonotype was counted only a few times. CDR3 nucleotides: TGTGCCAGCAGCCGGACTAGAGAGACCCAGTACTTC. It encodes CASSRTRETQYF. V is TRBV7-2 and J is TRBJ2-7; 7 nucleotides agree with TRBD2. The DNA end is more similar to TRBJ2-5, so the J call may be wrong. Germline V gives CDR1 SGHTA, CDR2 FQGNSA. This CDR3 comprises 12 residues.

The V gene is TRBV3-1, the J gene TRBJ2-1; TRBD2 agrees at 9 bases. The CDR3 is made up of 18 amino acids. J lost 5 bases, V lost 1 base, and 12 bases had no gene match. The germline V gene has CDR1 LGHDT and CDR2 YNNKEL (reference sequence). This CDR3 is CASSQVLSSGVRNNEQFF. CDR3 DNA sequence: TGTGCCAGCAGCCAAGTTCTGTCTAGCGGGGTAAGAAACAATGAGCAGTTCTTC.

The rearrangement uses TRBV12-3 or TRBV12-4 and TRBJ1-1; 7 bases match TRBD1. This CDR3 has 15 amino acids. V was clipped by 6 bases and J by 5 bases; unmatched bases: 12. CDR3 amino acids: CASSPTGVGGTEAFF. In nucleotides, the CDR3 is TGTGCCAGCAGCCCCACAGGGGTGGGGGGGACTGAAGCTTTCTTT.

The chain links TRBV13 to TRBJ2-2; D is ambiguous. This CDR3 spans 12 amino acids. Trimming took 6 bases from V and 8 from J, leaving 10 bases between them. Germline-derived CDR1 and CDR2 are PRHDT and FYEKMQ (reference sequence). Here the CDR3 DNA reads TGTGCCAGCAGTCGACCCCAGGGGGAGCTGTTTTTT. Protein sequence: CASSRPQGELFF.

This clonotype was recorded only once. J is TRBJ2-6 and V is TRBV20-1; D remains ambiguous. The CDR3 runs to 13 residues. The ends were cut back, 4 bases at V and 1 base at J, with 5 bases in the middle. Germline CDR1 reads DFQATT; CDR2 reads SNEGSKA (reference sequence). This CDR3 reads CSAMQSGANVLTF. CDR3 sequence (DNA): TGCAGTGCTATGCAATCTGGGGCCAACGTCCTGACTTTC.

V gene TRBV3-1 combines with J gene TRBJ1-2, with TRBD1 matching 7 bases. V was clipped by 3 bases and J by 4 bases; unmatched bases: 8. The germline gives CDR1 LGHDT, CDR2 YNNKEL (reference sequence). The CDR3 is 15 residues long. The CDR3 loop is CASSQDRPSFYGYTF. CDR3 bases: TGTGCCAGCAGCCAGGACAGGCCCTCCTTCTATGGCTACACCTTC. Filled out from reference TRBV3-1 and TRBJ1-2, the complete variable domain reads DTAVSQTPKYLVTQMGNDKSIKCEQNLGHDTMYWYKQDSKKFLKIMFSYNNKELIINETVPNRFSPKSPDKAHLNLHINSLELGDSAVYFCASSQDRPSFYGYTFGSGTRLTVV.

The rearrangement links TRBV4-2 to TRBJ2-5, with no clear D. The CDR3 is 14 amino acids. The germline V gene has CDR1 LGHNA and CDR2 YNFKEQ. The germline V and J ends were trimmed by 0 bases and 3 bases, with 8 bases remaining between them. CDR3 sequence reads: CASSQDGLEETQYF. The DNA for the CDR3 is TGTGCCAGCAGCCAAGATGGGCTAGAAGAGACCCAGTACTTC.

This chain joins TRBV14 and TRBJ1-1; TRBD1 might be the D (6 bases). The V end lost 2 bases, the J end lost 3 bases, and 16 bases lay between the germline ends. Germline assignment: CDR1 SGHDN and CDR2 FVKESK. This CDR3 region has 16 residues. The chain's CDR3 is CASSQPGHGKDTEAFF. In DNA, the CDR3 is TGTGCCAGCAGCCAACCGGGACACGGGAAGGACACTGAAGCTTTCTTT.

This sequence joins TRBV4-1 and TRBJ1-4; weak D call: TRBD1 (5 bases). The germline V gene encodes CDR1 MGHRA and CDR2 YSYEKL. CDR3 length equals 16 residues. The V end was cut by 1 base, the J end by 8 bases, with 17 bases between. The CDR3 spells CASSQGVDVGGEKLFF. CDR3 DNA sequence: TGCGCCAGCAGCCAAGGAGTCGATGTCGGGGGGGAAAAACTGTTTTTT.

The chain carries TRBV9 and TRBJ2-5; a possible D gene is TRBD2 (5 bases). Looked up from germline, CDR1 is SGDLS and CDR2 is YYNGEE. V lost 0 bases and J 5 bases, leaving 11 bases between the germline ends. This CDR3 has 14 amino acids. CDR3 DNA sequence: TGTGCCAGCAGCGTAGGGCCGGGAACGGAGACCCAGTACTTC. This codes for CASSVGPGTETQYF.

This sequence joins TRBV29-1 and TRBJ2-7, with TRBD2 matching 14 bases. From germline, CDR1 is SQVTM and CDR2 ANQGSEA. The CDR3 totals 13 residues. V shed 5 bases and J 7 bases; nucleotides not matched to a gene: 4. CDR3 bases: TGCAGCGTTACCGGGACTAGCGGGGGAGAGCAGTACTTC. Translated, it gives CSVTGTSGGEQYF.

The chain combines TRBV2 with TRBJ1-4; D remains unclear. In germline, CDR1 is SNHLY, CDR2 FYNNEI. The CDR3 runs to 13 residues. Trimming removed 0 bases from V and 8 bases from J, with 7 bases in between. CDR3 loop: CASSEATVEKLFF. The CDR3 DNA sequence: TGTGCCAGCAGTGAAGCGACGGTAGAAAAACTGTTTTTT.

This clonotype was seen a handful of times. The chain is built from TRBV11-2 and TRBJ2-3, with D maybe TRBD2 (6 bases). Germline CDR1 SGHAT, CDR2 FQNNGV. The CDR3 has 15 residues. The ends were cut back, 7 bases at V and 1 base at J, with 15 bases in the middle. The CDR3 DNA follows: TGTGCCAGCAACCCACGAGTAGCGGGCACAGATACGCAGTATTTT. Translation: CASNPRVAGTDTQYF.

The chain employs TRBV20-1 and TRBJ2-1, with TRBD2 matching 12 bases. Looked up from germline, CDR1 is DFQATT and CDR2 is SNEGSKA (reference sequence). V gave up 3 bases and J gave up 7 bases; unmatched junction bases: 10. The CDR3 consists of 16 residues. CDR3 in amino acids: CSASVGLAGRGNEQFF. Here the CDR3 DNA reads TGCAGTGCTAGTGTAGGACTAGCGGGGAGGGGGAATGAGCAGTTCTTC.

This chain uses TRBV7-2 with TRBJ2-1, with 8 bases that match TRBD2. J gave up 2 bases and V 6 bases, and 6 bases lay outside the gene matches. Germline V gene lookup returns CDR1 SGHTA and CDR2 FQGNSA. The CDR3 sequence is 15 residues long. The CDR3 protein is CASRTGGGTYNEQFF. CDR3 in DNA: TGTGCCAGCAGAACCGGGGGGGGCACCTACAATGAGCAGTTCTTC.

This chain links TRBV28 with TRBJ1-2, with D unclear. Germline V gives CDR1 MDHEN, CDR2 SYDVKM. CDR3 size: 13 residues. V lost 6 bases and J lost 5, with 13 bases in between. The CDR3 region has the DNA TGTGCCAGCAGGCCCGGAGCCACTTATGGCTACACCTTC. It encodes CASRPGATYGYTF.

The rearrangement links TRBV20-1 to TRBJ2-7, with TRBD2 matching over 10 bases. The germline gives CDR1 DFQATT, CDR2 SNEGSKA (reference sequence). The V segment lost 5 bases and the J segment 4 bases; nucleotides outside the gene matches: 5. This CDR3 is 13 amino acids long. The CDR3 loop reads CSALAGLAYEQYF. CDR3 nucleotide sequence: TGCAGTGCTCTTGCGGGACTAGCGTACGAGCAGTACTTC.

This clonotype was counted ten times or more. The chain joins TRBV20-1 to TRBJ2-1; 13 bases line up with TRBD2. The V and J ends lost 0 bases and 0 bases, in that order; junction bases with no gene match: 5. CDR3 size: 18 residues. CDR1 is DFQATT and CDR2 is SNEGSKA in the germline V gene (reference sequence). The CDR3 protein is CSARDPTSGGNSYNEQFF. The DNA of the CDR3 is TGCAGTGCTAGAGATCCGACTAGCGGGGGGAACTCCTACAATGAGCAGTTCTTC.

This clonotype was counted between two and nine times. The rearrangement uses TRBV12-3 or TRBV12-4 and TRBJ2-2; a weak D match, TRBD2 (6 bases). V lost 7 bases and J 5 bases, leaving 17 bases between the germline ends. The CDR3 is 15 residues long. CDR3 sequence reads: CASTQGGSWTGELFF. For the CDR3, the DNA is TGTGCCAGCACCCAGGGAGGTTCTTGGACCGGGGAGCTGTTTTTT.

The CDR3 bases are TGTGCCAGCAGCGCCCGGGTAGCGGGGGCCAGGAGCCCTCAGTACTTC. This encodes CASSARVAGARSPQYF. This rearrangement joins TRBV7-2 to TRBJ2-5, with 9 nucleotides matching TRBD2. Germline V gene sequence: CDR1 SGHTA, CDR2 FQGNSA. The length of the CDR3 is 16 residues. Losses at the gene ends were 5 bases for V and 11 bases for J; bases not matched to a gene: 18.

The chain carries TRBV2 and TRBJ1-5, with D perhaps matching TRBD1 (5 bases). Germline CDR1 SNHLY, CDR2 FYNNEI. The V end was cut by 6 bases, the J end by 0 bases, with 9 bases between. This CDR3 is built from 14 residues. The CDR3 reads CASRPTVSNQPQHF. The CDR3 coding sequence is TGTGCCAGCAGACCGACAGTTAGCAATCAGCCCCAGCATTTT.

With respect to this clonotype: One end of the junction is discordant with germline, which a read error may explain. For the CDR3, the DNA is TGCACCAGCAGCCTCCTCCGCGAGCAGTACTTC. Translated, it gives CTSSLLREQYF. The chain joins TRBV5-1 to TRBJ2-7; D gene uncertain. This CDR3 has 11 amino acids. Germline V gene sequence: CDR1 SGHRS, CDR2 YFSETQ.